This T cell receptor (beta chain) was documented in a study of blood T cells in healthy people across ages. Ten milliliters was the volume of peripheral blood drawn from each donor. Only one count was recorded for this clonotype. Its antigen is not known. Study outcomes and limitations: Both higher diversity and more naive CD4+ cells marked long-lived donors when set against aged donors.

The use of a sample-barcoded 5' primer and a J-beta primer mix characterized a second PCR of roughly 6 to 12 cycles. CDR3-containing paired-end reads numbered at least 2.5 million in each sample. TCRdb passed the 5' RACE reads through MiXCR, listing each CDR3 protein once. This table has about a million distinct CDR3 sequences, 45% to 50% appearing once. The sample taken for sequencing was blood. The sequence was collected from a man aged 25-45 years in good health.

The CDR3 DNA reads as TGTGCCAGCAGTTTATTACTGCGAGATACGCAGTATTTT. Its protein is CASSLLLRDTQYF. The rearrangement joins TRBV12-3 or TRBV12-4 to TRBJ2-3; D is unclear. The CDR3 is 13 residues long. V gave up 2 bases and J gave up 5 bases, with 8 bases separating them.